This T cell receptor (beta chain) appears in the sequencing data of a study of shared clonotypes between healthy human individuals. Generated by immunoSEQ multiplex PCR, the TCRdb table keeps only in-frame clones and is missing some. The sample yields about 580,000 clones, about 98% seen once. As to this clone: Its cognate antigen is unknown.

Study-level findings and limits: Approximately 4.6% of naive CD4 clonotypes were shared across four donors. Despite large depth, rarefaction showed incomplete sorted-subset sequencing. It was the non-shared clonotypes that had lower generation probabilities than clonotypes shared by all four donors.

This CDR3 region has 12 residues. Trimming took 8 bases from V and 0 from J, leaving 8 bases between them. Germline CDR1 MNHNS, CDR2 SASEGT. In the naive CD8 group, cells lacked CD45RO and were positively selected for CCR7, so terminally differentiated effector memory CD45RA+ cells were left out. Donors included only healthy HIV-negative adults lacking recent acute infections or vaccinations. This TCR came from a man aged 25-45 years in good health. V is TRBV6-1 and J is TRBJ2-7; D is unresolved. Material: naive CD8+ T cells sorted from blood. CDR3 bases: TGTGCCAGCGATACTACCTCCTACGAGCAGTACTTC. Protein product: CASDTTSYEQYF.